Here is one T cell receptor (beta chain) with its context. The antigen remains undetermined. Primers: 60 Vbeta forward and 13 Jbeta reverse. In the authors' workflow: Around 80 million unique TCR beta chains, some 9.9 million of them shared, were counted by a later analysis. Measured with immunoSEQ multiplex PCR; TCRdb has only the in-frame clones, and not every one. Clone size and the V and J calls come from that table; the DNA yielded D and trimming. The sample holds over 90,000 clones. The data derive from a study of cytomegalovirus exposure and HLA in healthy donors. Study-level findings and limits: Likely technical artifact: a cluster of highly shared sequence variants. Based on reports, TCR beta sequences accurately predicted HLA-A and HLA-B alleles for most subjects. In an earlier analysis, in roughly 600 donors, most V segments appeared productive either ~90% or ~30% of the time.

V gave up 3 bases and J gave up 0 bases, with 9 bases separating them. Germline CDR1 is MDHEN and CDR2 is SYDVKM. This CDR3 has 15 residues. The sample consisted of PBMCs. This receptor was taken from a man aged 40-49 years in good health and CMV-seronegative. This rearrangement joins TRBV28 to TRBJ1-3; no clear D. The CDR3 loop is CASSLGEISGNTIYF. CDR3 bases: TGTGCCAGCAGTTTGGGAGAGATCTCTGGAAACACCATATATTTT.